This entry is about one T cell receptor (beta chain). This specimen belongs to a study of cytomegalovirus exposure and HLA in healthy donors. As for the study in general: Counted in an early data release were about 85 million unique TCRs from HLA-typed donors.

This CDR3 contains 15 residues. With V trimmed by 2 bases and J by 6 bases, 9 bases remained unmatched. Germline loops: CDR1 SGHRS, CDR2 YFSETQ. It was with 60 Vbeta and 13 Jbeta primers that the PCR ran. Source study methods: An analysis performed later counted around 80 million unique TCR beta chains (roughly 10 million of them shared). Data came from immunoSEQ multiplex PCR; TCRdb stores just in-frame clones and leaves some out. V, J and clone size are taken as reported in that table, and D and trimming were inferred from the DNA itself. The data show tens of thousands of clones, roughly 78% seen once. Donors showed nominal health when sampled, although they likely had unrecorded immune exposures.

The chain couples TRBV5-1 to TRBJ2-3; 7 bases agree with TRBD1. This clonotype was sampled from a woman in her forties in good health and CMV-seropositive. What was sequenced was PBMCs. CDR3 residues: CASSFSGQGVDTQYF. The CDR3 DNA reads TGCGCCAGCAGCTTCTCAGGTCAGGGGGTGGATACGCAGTATTTT. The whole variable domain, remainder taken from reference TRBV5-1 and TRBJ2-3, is KAGVTQTPRYLIKTRGQQVTLSCSPISGHRSVSWYQQTPGQGLQFLFEYFSETQRNKGNFPGRFSGRQFSNSRSEMNVSTLELGDSALYLCASSFSGQGVDTQYFGPGTRLTVL.